This TCR beta chain was found in a study of T cells in Graves' hyperthyroidism and ophthalmopathy. This clonotype showed up just a few times. Germline V gene data show CDR1 as SGDLS and CDR2 as YYNGEE. Deletions cut 0 bases from V and 6 bases from J, with 6 bases between. This CDR3 is built from 13 residues. Authors of the study amplified TCR beta CDR3 regions from RNA transcripts. Using the HTBI primer set, a first-round RT-PCR was run on the TCR CDR3. TCRdb fed the multiplex PCR reads into MiXCR, producing one record per CDR3 protein. The table shows 500,000 to 750,000 distinct CDR3 sequences, with 40% to 55% occurring only once. Disease duration under 2 months; hyperthyroidism patients were aged 18 to 65.

The specimen was peripheral blood or thyroid tissue (not recorded which). The receptor comes from a woman aged 18-35 years with Graves' hyperthyroidism. V is TRBV9 and J is TRBJ2-2; D remains ambiguous. CDR3 in amino acids: CASSVDSPGELFF. CDR3 in DNA: TGTGCCAGCAGCGTAGACAGTCCCGGGGAGCTGTTTTTT.